This T cell receptor (beta chain) was captured in a study of blood T cell repertoires in COVID-19. Whole-study context: Sources were T cells, B-cell-depleted T cells, or PBMCs; the material itself was cDNA or gDNA.

This CDR3 contains 15 residues. Trimming removed 6 bases at V and 3 bases at J, with 16 bases between. The germline CDR1 and CDR2 sequences are MNHEY and SVGAGI. Data came from immunoSEQ multiplex PCR; TCRdb stores just in-frame clones and leaves some out. The top ten clones hold about 2.8% of a sample with around 140,000 clones, approximately 85% of them seen once. The chain carries TRBV6-5 and TRBJ2-3, with a weak D call TRBD2 (5 bases). This receptor was taken from a human donor with acute or convalescent COVID-19. The donor label of this sample is uncertain. Input material: peripheral blood. The CDR3 DNA reads TGTGCCAGCAGGGGAGCGGAAATGATTACAGATACGCAGTATTTT. Residues: CASRGAEMITDTQYF.